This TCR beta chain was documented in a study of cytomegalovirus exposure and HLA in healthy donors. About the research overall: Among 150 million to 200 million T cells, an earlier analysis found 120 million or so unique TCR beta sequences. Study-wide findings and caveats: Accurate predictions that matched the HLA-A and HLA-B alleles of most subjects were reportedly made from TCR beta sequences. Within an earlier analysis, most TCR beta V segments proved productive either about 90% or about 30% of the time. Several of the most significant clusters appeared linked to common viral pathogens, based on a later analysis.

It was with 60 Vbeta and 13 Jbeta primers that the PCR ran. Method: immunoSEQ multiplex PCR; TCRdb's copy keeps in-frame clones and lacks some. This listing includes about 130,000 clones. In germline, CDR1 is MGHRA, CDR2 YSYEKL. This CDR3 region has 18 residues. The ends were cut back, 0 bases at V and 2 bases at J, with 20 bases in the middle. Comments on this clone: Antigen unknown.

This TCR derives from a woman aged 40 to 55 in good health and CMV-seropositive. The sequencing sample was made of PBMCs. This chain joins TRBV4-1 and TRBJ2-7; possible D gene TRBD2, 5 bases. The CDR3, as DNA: TGCGCCAGCAGCCAAGATCGGAGTGATGGGAGATGGGCCTACGAGCAGTACTTC. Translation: CASSQDRSDGRWAYEQYF.